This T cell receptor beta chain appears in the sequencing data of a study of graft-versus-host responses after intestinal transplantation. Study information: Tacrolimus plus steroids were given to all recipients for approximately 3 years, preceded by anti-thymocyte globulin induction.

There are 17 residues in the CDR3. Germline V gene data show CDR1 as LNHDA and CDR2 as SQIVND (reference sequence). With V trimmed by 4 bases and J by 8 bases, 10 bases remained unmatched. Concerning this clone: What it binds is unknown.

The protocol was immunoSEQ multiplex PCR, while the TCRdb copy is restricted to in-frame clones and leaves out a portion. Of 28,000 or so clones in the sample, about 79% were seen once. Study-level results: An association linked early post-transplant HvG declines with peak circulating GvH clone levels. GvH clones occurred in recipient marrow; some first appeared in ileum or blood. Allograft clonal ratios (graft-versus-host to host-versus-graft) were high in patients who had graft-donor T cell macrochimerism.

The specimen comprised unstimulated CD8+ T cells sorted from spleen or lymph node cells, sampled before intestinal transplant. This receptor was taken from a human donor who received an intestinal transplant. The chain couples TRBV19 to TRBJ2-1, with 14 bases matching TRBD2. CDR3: CASSRGTSGSVWDEQFF. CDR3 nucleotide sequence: TGTGCCAGTAGTAGGGGGACTAGCGGGAGCGTGTGGGATGAGCAGTTCTTC.